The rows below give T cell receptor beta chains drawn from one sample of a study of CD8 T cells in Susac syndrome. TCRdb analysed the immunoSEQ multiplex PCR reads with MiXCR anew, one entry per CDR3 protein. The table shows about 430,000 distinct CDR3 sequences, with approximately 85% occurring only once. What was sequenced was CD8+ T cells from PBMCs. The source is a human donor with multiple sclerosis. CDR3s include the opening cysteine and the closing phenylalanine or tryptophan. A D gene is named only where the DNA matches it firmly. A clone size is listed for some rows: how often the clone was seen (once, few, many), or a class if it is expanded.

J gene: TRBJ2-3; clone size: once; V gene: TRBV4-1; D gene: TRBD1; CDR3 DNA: TGCGCCAGCAGCCAAGTTGAGGGGGCCTACGCAGATACGCAGTATTTT; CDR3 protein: CASSQVEGAYADTQYF
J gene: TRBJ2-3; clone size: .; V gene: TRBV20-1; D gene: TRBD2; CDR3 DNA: TGCAGTGCTAGCCTAGCGGGAGAGGGTACGCAGTATTTT; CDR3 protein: CSASLAGEGTQYF
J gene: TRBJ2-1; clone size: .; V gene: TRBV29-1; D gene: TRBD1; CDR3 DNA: TGCAGCGGAGATGGACAGGGGGCTGAAAATGAGCAGTTCTTC; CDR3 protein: CSGDGQGAENEQFF
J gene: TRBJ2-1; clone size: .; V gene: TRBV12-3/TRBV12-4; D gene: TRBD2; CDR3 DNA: TGTGCCAGCAGTTTCTCACTAGCGAGCTCCTACAATGAGCAGCTCTTC; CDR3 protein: CASSFSLASSYNEQLF
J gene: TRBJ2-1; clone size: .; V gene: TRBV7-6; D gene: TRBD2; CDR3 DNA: TGTGCCAGCGGACGACTAGCGGGAGCCAATGAGCAGTTCTTC; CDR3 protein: CASGRLAGANEQFF
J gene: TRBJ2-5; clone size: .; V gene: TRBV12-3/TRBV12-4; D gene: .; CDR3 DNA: TGTGCCAGCAGTCCCGCCCAGGGTTTGGAGACCCAGTACTTC; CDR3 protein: CASSPAQGLETQYF
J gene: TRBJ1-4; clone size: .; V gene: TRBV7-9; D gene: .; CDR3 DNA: TGTGCCAGCAGCCCCAGGCGGGACGGCAATAATGAAAAACTGTTTTTT; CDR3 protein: CASSPRRDGNNEKLFF
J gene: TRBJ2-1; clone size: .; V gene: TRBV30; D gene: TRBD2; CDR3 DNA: TGTGCCTGGAGTCTAGCGGGAGGAGCCAATGAGCAGTTCTTC; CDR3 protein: CAWSLAGGANEQFF
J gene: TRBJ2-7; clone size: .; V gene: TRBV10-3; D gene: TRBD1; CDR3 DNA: TGTGCCATCAGTGGCCGGACAGGACTTTCCTACGAGCAGTACTTC; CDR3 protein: CAISGRTGLSYEQYF
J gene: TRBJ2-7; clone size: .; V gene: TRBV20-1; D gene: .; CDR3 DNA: TGCAGTGCTAGCGACCAGGACGAAAGCTCCTACGAGCAGTACTTC; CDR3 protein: CSASDQDESSYEQYF
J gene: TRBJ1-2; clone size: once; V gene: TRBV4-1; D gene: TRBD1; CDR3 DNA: TGCGCCAGCAGCCAAGATCGGGGGCAGGGGGCTTCCTACACCTTC; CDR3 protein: CASSQDRGQGASYTF
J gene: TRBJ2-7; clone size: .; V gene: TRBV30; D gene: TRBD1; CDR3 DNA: TGTGCCTGGAGTAACTCGGACAGGCTGCCTAGTGAGCAGTACTTC; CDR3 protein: CAWSNSDRLPSEQYF
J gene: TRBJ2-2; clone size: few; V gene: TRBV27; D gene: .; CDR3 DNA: TGTGCCAGCAGGGGTACCGGGGAGCTGTTTTTT; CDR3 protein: CASRGTGELFF
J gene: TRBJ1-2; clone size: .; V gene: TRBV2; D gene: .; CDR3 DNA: TGTGCCAGCAGTGCCGAGCCCGGGGGCGGTCACTATGGCTACACCTTC; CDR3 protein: CASSAEPGGGHYGYTF
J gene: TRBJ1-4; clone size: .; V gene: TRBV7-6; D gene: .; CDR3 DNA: TGTGCCAGCAGTTCAGTGGGGGGTGCGGCGGAACTGTTTTTT; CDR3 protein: CASSSVGGAAELFF
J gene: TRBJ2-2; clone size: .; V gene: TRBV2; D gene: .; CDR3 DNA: TGTGCCAGCAGTGGCGCCAGGGGCTTTTCCGGGGAGCTGTTTTTT; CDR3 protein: CASSGARGFSGELFF
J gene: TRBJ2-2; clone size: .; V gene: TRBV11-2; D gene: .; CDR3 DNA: TGTGCCAGCAGCTGGCGCAGGTTTAGCACCGGGGAGCTGTTTTTT; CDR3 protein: CASSWRRFSTGELFF
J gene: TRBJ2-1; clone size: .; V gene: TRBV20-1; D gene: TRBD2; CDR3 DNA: TGCAGTGCTAGAGATTCAGGGCGGGAGGGCGTGAATGAGCAGTTCTTC; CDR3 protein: CSARDSGREGVNEQFF
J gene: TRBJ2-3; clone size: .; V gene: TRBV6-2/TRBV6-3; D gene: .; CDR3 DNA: TGTGCCAGCTCCCGGGCTAGCGGCACAGATACGCAGTATTTT; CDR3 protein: CASSRASGTDTQYF
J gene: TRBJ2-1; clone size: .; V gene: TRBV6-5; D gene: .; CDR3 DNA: TGTGCCAGCAGCCGGGACGGGAACTCCTACAATGAGCAGTTCTTC; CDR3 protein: CASSRDGNSYNEQFF
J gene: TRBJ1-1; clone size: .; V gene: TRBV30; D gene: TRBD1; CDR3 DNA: TGTGCCCTTTTAGGGACAGGCAACACTGAAGCTTTCTTT; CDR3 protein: CALLGTGNTEAFF
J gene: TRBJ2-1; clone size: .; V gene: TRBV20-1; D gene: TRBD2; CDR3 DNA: TGCAGTGCTCGAGACAATAGCGGGGCTAGCGGGACCTCCTACAATGAGCAGTTCTTC; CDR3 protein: CSARDNSGASGTSYNEQFF
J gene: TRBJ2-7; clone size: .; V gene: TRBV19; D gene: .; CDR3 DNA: TGTGCCAGTTCTCAGGGGAAGTACGAGCAGTACTTC; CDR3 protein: CASSQGKYEQYF
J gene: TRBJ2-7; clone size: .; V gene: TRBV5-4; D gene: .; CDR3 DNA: TGTGCCAGCAGCCCAGTAAACACCGTGGGCAGGGTGTACGAGCAGTACTTC; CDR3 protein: CASSPVNTVGRVYEQYF
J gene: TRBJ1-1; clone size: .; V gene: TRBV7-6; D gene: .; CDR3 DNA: TGTGCCAGCAGCTGCGGGAAATATTGCTTCACGAACACTGAAGCTTTCTTT; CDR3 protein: CASSCGKYCFTNTEAFF
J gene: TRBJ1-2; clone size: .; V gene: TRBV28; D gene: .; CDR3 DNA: TGTGCCAGCAGCCCCTCGGACTGGAACTATGGCTACACCTTC; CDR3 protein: CASSPSDWNYGYTF
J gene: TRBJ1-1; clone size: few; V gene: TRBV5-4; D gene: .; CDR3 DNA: TGTGCCAGCAGCTTATGGGGCGACGGCACTGAAGCTTTCTTT; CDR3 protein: CASSLWGDGTEAFF
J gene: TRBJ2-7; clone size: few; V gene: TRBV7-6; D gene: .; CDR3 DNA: TGTGCCAGCAGCTCGTCGGGGGAGAGCTCCTACGAGCAGTACTTC; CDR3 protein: CASSSSGESSYEQYF
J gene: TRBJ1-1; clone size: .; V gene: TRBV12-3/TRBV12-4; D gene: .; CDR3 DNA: TGTGCCAGCAGCCACACTAGTGGCCCTGAAGCTTTCTTT; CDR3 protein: CASSHTSGPEAFF
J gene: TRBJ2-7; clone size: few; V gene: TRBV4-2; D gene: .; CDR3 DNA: TGTGCCAGCAGCCAACCCTCCTACGAGCAGTACTTC; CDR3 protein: CASSQPSYEQYF
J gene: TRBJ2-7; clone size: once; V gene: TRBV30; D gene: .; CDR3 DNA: TGTGCCTGGAGTGCGGACGGTTACTACGAGCAGTACTTC; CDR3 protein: CAWSADGYYEQYF
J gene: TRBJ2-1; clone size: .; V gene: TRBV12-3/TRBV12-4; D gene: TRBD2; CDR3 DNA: TGTGCCAGCAGTTTATCCAGCGGGGGGGCTGATGAGCAGTTCTTC; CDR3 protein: CASSLSSGGADEQFF
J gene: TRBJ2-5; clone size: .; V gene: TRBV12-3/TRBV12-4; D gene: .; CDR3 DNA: TGTGCCAGCACCTCCCCTAGTTCCTCCCTAGAGACCCAGTACTTC; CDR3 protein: CASTSPSSSLETQYF
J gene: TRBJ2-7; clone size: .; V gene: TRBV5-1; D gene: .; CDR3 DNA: TGCGCCAGCAGCTTGATGCAGGGCCCTACCTACGAGCAGTACTTC; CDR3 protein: CASSLMQGPTYEQYF
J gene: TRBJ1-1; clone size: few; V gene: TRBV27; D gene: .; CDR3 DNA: TGTGCCAGTAGTTTTGGACAGCCGAACACTGAAGCTTTCTTT; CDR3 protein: CASSFGQPNTEAFF
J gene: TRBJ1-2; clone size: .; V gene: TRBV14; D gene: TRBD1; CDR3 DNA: TGTGCCAGCAGCCAAGCGACCTTGGGAACAGGGGTTTACTATGGCTACACCTTC; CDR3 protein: CASSQATLGTGVYYGYTF
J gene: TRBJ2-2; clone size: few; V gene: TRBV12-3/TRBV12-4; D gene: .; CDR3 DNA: TGTGCCAGCGGCAGTTACACCGGGGAGCTTTTTTTT; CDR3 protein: CASGSYTGELFF
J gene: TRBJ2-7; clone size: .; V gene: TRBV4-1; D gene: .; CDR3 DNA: TGCGCCAGCAGCCCCGGGGACGGCCACTACGAGCAGTACTTC; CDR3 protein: CASSPGDGHYEQYF
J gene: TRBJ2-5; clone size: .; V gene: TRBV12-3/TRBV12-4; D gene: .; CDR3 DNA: TGTGCCAGCAGTTTAGATATGGGGGTGATTGGCCAAGAGACCCAGTACTTC; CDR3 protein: CASSLDMGVIGQETQYF
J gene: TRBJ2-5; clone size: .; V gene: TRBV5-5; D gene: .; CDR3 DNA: TGTGCCAGCGGGTTCCCTCCGGACATCGATCCCAAAGAGACCCAGTACTTC; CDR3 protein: CASGFPPDIDPKETQYF
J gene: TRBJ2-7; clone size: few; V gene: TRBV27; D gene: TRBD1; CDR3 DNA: TGTGCCAGCAGTCTACAGGGGGCTTTACACGAGCAGTACTTC; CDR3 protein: CASSLQGALHEQYF
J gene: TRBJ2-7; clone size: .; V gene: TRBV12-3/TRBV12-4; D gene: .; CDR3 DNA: TGTGCCAGCAGTTTAGGACGGGTTTCAAACGAGCAGTACTTC; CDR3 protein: CASSLGRVSNEQYF
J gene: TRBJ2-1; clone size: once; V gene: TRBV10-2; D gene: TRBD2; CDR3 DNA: TGCGCCAGCAGTGAGTTTGACCGGGGGGGCTCCTACAATGAGCAGTTCTTC; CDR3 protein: CASSEFDRGGSYNEQFF
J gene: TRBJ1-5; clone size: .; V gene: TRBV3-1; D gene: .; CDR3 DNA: TGTGCCAGCAGCCAAGGATTGGGACCCAATCAGCCCCAGCATTTT; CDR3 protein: CASSQGLGPNQPQHF
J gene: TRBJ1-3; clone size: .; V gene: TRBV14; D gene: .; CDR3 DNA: TGTGCCAGCAGCCGTTCCCTCCGGGCAGCTGGAAACACCATATATTTT; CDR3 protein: CASSRSLRAAGNTIYF
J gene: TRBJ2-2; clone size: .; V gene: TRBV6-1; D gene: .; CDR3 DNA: TGTGCCAGCAGTCATCCAGACAGGTCTTACACCGGGGAGCTGTTTTTT; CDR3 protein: CASSHPDRSYTGELFF